The clone carrying this TCR beta chain has at least ten counts. Its antigen is unknown. The CDR3 regions of TCR beta were amplified from RNA transcripts. The primer set for the first-round RT-PCR of the TCR CDR3 was HTBI. TCRdb itself ran the multiplex PCR reads through MiXCR, one entry per CDR3 protein. The sample includes hundreds of thousands of distinct CDR3 sequences, about 13% of them seen just once. The data originate from a study of T cells in Graves' hyperthyroidism and ophthalmopathy. Study-wide findings and caveats: The majority of expanded thyroid clonotypes above 0.001 also appeared in blood.

V dropped 3 bases and J dropped 8 bases, with 16 bases sitting between them. CDR1 SEHNR and CDR2 FQNEAQ come from the germline V gene (reference sequence). CDR3 length: 15 residues. This TCR was sampled from a woman between 18 and 30 years old with Graves' hyperthyroidism. The J gene is TRBJ1-4, the V gene TRBV7-9, with D possibly being TRBD1 (6 bases). The specimen was blood. For the CDR3, the DNA is TGTGCCAGCAGCTTGCGTGAGACAGGTGACGAAAAACTGTTTTTT. It codes for CASSLRETGDEKLFF.